This is a list of T cell receptor beta chains from one sample in a study of CD8 T cells in ankylosing spondylitis. Each CDR3 protein gets one entry after TCRdb re-called the 5' RACE reads with MiXCR. The table records 250,000 to 350,000 distinct CDR3 sequences, around 20% of them present only once. The sample comprised blood, either unsorted or a sorted T cell fraction (not recorded which). The receptors were gathered from a male donor with ankylosing spondylitis or in good health (not recorded which). The CDR3 runs from the conserved cysteine through the conserved F or W. D genes are given only for firm matches. Rows give clone size only sometimes, using once, few, many, or a class for an expanded clone.

V gene,J gene,D gene,clone size,CDR3 protein,CDR3 DNA
TRBV3-1,TRBJ1-2,TRBD1,few,CASCQDVTGGYGYTF,TGTGCCTCCTGCCAAGACGTGACAGGGGGCTATGGCTACACCTTC
TRBV10-3,TRBJ2-5,-,-,CAISEAALRVGETQYF,TGTGCCATCAGTGAGGCAGCACTCAGGGTTGGGGAGACCCAGTACTTC
TRBV6-5,TRBJ2-2,TRBD2,-,CASSYGLAGVTGELFF,TGTGCCAGCAGTTACGGCCTAGCGGGAGTCACCGGGGAGCTGTTTTTT
TRBV25-1,TRBJ2-5,-,few,CASSESYSWQGGETQYF,TGTGCCAGCAGTGAATCTTATTCTTGGCAGGGCGGCGAGACCCAGTACTTC
TRBV18,TRBJ2-3,-,-,CASSAQGLTDTQYF,TGTGCCAGCTCAGCTCAGGGTCTCACAGATACGCAGTATTTT
TRBV20-1,TRBJ2-5,-,-,CSASGWEHETQYF,TGCAGTGCTAGTGGCTGGGAGCACGAGACCCAGTACTTC
TRBV6-1,TRBJ1-4,-,-,CASSGHGFDEKLFF,TGTGCCAGCAGCGGACACGGCTTTGATGAAAAACTGTTTTTT
TRBV5-1,TRBJ2-2,-,few,CASSFNRAPGELFF,TGCGCCAGCAGCTTTAACAGGGCACCCGGGGAGCTGTTTTTT
TRBV20-1,TRBJ1-1,-,few,CSARDSSRGGTEAFF,TGCAGTGCTAGAGATTCAAGCAGGGGCGGCACTGAAGCTTTCTTT
TRBV5-1,TRBJ1-4,-,few,CASRYGSTTNEKLFF,TGCGCCAGCAGGTACGGGTCGACTACTAATGAAAAACTGTTTTTT
TRBV6-1,TRBJ2-1,TRBD2,few,CASSPLAGGHSYNEQFF,TGTGCCAGCAGTCCCCTAGCGGGAGGCCACTCCTACAATGAGCAGTTCTTC
TRBV20-1,TRBJ2-3,-,few,CSARDLDRDYTDTQYF,TGCAGTGCTAGAGATTTGGACAGAGATTACACAGATACGCAGTATTTT
TRBV10-3,TRBJ1-1,TRBD1,-,CAISGSGQGDTEAFF,TGTGCCATCAGTGGCTCGGGACAGGGGGACACTGAAGCTTTCTTT
TRBV20-1,TRBJ2-6,TRBD1,-,CSAKQGPKSSGANVLTF,TGCAGTGCGAAACAGGGGCCCAAAAGCTCTGGGGCCAACGTCCTGACTTTC
TRBV5-1,TRBJ2-6,-,-,CASSFSVGSGANVLTF,TGCGCCAGCAGCTTCTCGGTGGGGTCCGGGGCCAACGTCCTGACTTTC
TRBV28,TRBJ2-5,TRBD2,few,CASSWTSGRGGTKETQYF,TGTGCCAGCAGTTGGACTAGCGGGAGGGGCGGTACGAAAGAGACCCAGTACTTC
TRBV20-1,TRBJ2-1,TRBD2,-,CSAPGTSGRGPSYNEQFF,TGCAGTGCTCCAGGCACTAGCGGGAGGGGGCCCTCCTACAATGAGCAGTTCTTC
TRBV7-9,TRBJ2-1,-,few,CASSARRDPNEQFF,TGTGCCAGCAGCGCGCGACGGGACCCCAATGAGCAGTTCTTC
TRBV20-1,TRBJ1-5,TRBD1,-,CSARLDRGGQPQHF,TGCAGTGCTAGACTAGACAGGGGCGGTCAGCCCCAGCATTTT
TRBV7-2,TRBJ2-1,-,-,CASSLGWGRQYNEQFF,TGTGCCAGCAGCTTAGGATGGGGGAGGCAGTACAATGAGCAGTTCTTC
TRBV28,TRBJ2-1,-,-,CASMRPTNEQFF,TGTGCCAGTATGAGGCCTACCAATGAGCAGTTCTTC
TRBV7-2,TRBJ2-3,TRBD2,-,CASSTVAGSFTDTQYF,TGTGCCAGCAGCACAGTAGCGGGCTCCTTCACAGATACGCAGTATTTT
TRBV4-2,TRBJ2-1,TRBD2,-,CASSHSGSIGEQFF,TGTGCCAGCAGCCATAGCGGGAGTATTGGTGAGCAGTTCTTC
TRBV5-1,TRBJ1-4,-,-,CASSLEGATNEKLFF,TGCGCCAGCAGCTTGGAGGGGGCAACTAATGAAAAACTGTTTTTT
TRBV7-8,TRBJ2-5,-,-,CASSSTYGQETQYF,TGTGCCAGCAGCTCTACTTACGGTCAAGAGACCCAGTACTTC
TRBV19,TRBJ2-1,TRBD1,-,CASSIRTGMSSYNEQFF,TGTGCCAGTAGTATCCGGACAGGGATGTCCTCCTACAATGAGCAGTTCTTC